The source of this T cell receptor beta chain is a study of blood T cell repertoires in COVID-19. Germline V lookup: CDR1 SGHKS, CDR2 YYEKEE (reference sequence). J gave up 0 bases and V 4 bases, and 4 bases lay outside the gene matches. This CDR3 spans 14 amino acids. Sequenced by immunoSEQ multiplex PCR; TCRdb stores in-frame clones only, minus some. The sample holds over 200,000 clones, nearly 90% seen once. Sequencing was carried out using peripheral blood. The V gene is TRBV5-5, the J gene TRBJ2-7; 7 bases align to TRBD2. This clonotype was sampled from a woman younger than 35 who had recovered from COVID-19. The CDR3 coding sequence is TGTGCCAGCAGCCTCGGGGGGAGCTCCTACGAGCAGTACTTC. This translates into CASSLGGSSYEQYF.